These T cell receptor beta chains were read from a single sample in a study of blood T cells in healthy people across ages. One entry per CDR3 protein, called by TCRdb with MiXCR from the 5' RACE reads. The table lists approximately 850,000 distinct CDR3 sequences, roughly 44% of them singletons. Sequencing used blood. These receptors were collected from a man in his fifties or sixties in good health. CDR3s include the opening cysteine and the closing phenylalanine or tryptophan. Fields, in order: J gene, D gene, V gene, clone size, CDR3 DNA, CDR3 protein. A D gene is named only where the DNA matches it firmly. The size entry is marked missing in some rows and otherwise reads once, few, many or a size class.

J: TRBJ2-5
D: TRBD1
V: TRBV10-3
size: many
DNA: TGTGCCATCAGCGGGGACAGGGGCAATCTTGTAGTAAGGGAGACCCAGTACTTC
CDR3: CAISGDRGNLVVRETQYF

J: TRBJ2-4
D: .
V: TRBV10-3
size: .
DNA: TGTGCCATCAGTGGAGCCGGGGGACTAGCCAAAAACATTCAGTACTTC
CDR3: CAISGAGGLAKNIQYF

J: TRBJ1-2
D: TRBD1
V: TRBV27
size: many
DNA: TGTGCCAGCAGGCGAACGGGACAGGGTGGAAGTGGCTACACCTTC
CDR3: CASRRTGQGGSGYTF

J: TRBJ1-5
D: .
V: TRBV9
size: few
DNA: TGTGCCAGCAGCGTATATAGCAATCAGCCCCAGCATTTT
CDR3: CASSVYSNQPQHF

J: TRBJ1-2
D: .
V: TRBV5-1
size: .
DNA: TGCGCCAGCAGCTTGATTTCCGAAGGCTACACCTTC
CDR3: CASSLISEGYTF

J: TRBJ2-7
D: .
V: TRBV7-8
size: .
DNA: TGTGCCAGCAGTATTACTATGGGCAGGGACTACGAGCAGTACTTC
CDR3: CASSITMGRDYEQYF

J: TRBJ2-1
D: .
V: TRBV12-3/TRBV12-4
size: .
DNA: TGTGCCAGCAGTTTAAGGGAAAATGGGCAGTTCTTC
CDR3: CASSLRENGQFF

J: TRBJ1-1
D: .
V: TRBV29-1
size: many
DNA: TGCAGCGCTGAGGGTATTCAGAAGAACACTGAAGCTTTCTTT
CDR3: CSAEGIQKNTEAFF

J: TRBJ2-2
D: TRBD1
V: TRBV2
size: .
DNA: TGTGCCAGCAGCGGGACAGGCGACGGCACCGGGGAGCTGTTTTTT
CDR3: CASSGTGDGTGELFF

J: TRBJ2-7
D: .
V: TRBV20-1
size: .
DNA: TGCAGTGCTGACCCTCCGGGACAAGGAGCCTCCGAGCAGTACTTC
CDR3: CSADPPGQGASEQYF

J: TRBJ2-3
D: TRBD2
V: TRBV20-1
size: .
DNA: TGCAGTGCTAGAGATCTCGGGACTAGCGGGGGGAGGAATACGCAGTATTTT
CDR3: CSARDLGTSGGRNTQYF

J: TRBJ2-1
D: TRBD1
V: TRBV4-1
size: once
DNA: TGCGCCAGCAGCCAAGATTGGACAGGGTATGAACATGTGCAGTTCTTC
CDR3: CASSQDWTGYEHVQFF

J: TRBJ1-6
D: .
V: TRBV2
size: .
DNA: TGTGCCGGTAGCCCGAGTTTAAATTCACCCCTCCACTTT
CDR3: CAGSPSLNSPLHF

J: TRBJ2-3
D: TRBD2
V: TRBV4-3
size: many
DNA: TGCGCCAGCAGCCAAGATAGTCTAGCGGGACCGGAAGATACGCAGTATTTT
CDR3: CASSQDSLAGPEDTQYF

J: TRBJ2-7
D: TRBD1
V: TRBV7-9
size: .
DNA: TGTGCCAGCAGCTCCCGACAGGGGGTCACCTACGAGCGGTACTTC
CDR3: CASSSRQGVTYERYF

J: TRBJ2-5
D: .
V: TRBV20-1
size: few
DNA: TGCAGTGCTAAGGGATACGCGACCCAGTACTTC
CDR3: CSAKGYATQYF

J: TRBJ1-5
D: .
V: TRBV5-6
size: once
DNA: TGTGCCAGCGATCGGAGCCAGCCCCAGCATTTT
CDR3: CASDRSQPQHF

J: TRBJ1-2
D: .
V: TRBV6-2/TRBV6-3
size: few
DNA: TGTGCCAGCAGTCAAGGTGGGGATGGCTACACCTTC
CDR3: CASSQGGDGYTF

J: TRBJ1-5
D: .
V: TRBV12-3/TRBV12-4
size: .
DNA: TGTGCCAGCAGTTACGAAGGGTTTGTGCCCCAGCATTTT
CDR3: CASSYEGFVPQHF

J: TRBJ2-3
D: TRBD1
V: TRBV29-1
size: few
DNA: TGCAGCGTTGGGACAGGGTGGCCAGATACGCAGTATTTT
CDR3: CSVGTGWPDTQYF

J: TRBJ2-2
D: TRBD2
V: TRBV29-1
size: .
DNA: TGCAGCGTGGCTTGGACTAGTCCGAACACCGGGGAGCTGTTTTTT
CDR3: CSVAWTSPNTGELFF

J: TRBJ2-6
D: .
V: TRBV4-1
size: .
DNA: TGCGCCAGCAGCCCGACCCAGGGTACTGGGGCCAACGTCCTGACTTTC
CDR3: CASSPTQGTGANVLTF

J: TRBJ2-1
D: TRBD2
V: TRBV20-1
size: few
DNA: TGCAGTGCTAGAGATCGGCTAGCGGGGACGATCTACAATGAGCAGTTCTTC
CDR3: CSARDRLAGTIYNEQFF

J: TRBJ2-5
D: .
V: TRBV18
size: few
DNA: TGTGCCAGCTCACCCGCTCTAGAGACCCAGTACTTC
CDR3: CASSPALETQYF

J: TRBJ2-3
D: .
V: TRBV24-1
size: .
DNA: TGTGCCACCAGTGCTCTGACAGGCGACACAGATACGCAGTATTTT
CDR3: CATSALTGDTDTQYF

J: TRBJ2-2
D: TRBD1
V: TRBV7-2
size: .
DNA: TGTGCCAGCAGCCCGAGGACAGGGGAGTACACCGGGGAGCTGTTTTTT
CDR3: CASSPRTGEYTGELFF

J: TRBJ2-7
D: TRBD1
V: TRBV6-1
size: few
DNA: TGTGCCAGCAGTCAAATACTTCGACAGGGGGGCACCTACGAGCAGTACTTC
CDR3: CASSQILRQGGTYEQYF

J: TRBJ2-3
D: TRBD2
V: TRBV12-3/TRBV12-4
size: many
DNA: TGTGCCAGCAGTTTTTCGACTAGCGGGGGCTATAGCACAGATACGCAGTATTTT
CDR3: CASSFSTSGGYSTDTQYF

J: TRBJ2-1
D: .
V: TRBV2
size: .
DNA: TGTGCCAGCAGCGCCGTGAGGGGGGGCAATGAGCAGTTCTTC
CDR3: CASSAVRGGNEQFF

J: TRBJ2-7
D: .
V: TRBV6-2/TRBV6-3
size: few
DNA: TGTGCCAGCAGTCCAACAAGCGAACTCGAGCAGTACTTC
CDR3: CASSPTSELEQYF

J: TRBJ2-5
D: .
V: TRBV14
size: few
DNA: TGTGCCAGCAGCCCCATGGCCCTAAAAGCGGAGACCCAGTACTTC
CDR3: CASSPMALKAETQYF

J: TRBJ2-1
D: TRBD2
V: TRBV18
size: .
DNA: TGTGCCAGCTCACTTTCCGGGACTAGTTTCGATGAGCAGTTCTTC
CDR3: CASSLSGTSFDEQFF

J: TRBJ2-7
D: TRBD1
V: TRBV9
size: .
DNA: TGTGCCAGCAGCCCCCCGGACAGGGCCTACGAGCGGTACTTC
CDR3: CASSPPDRAYERYF

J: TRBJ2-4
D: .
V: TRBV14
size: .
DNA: TGTGCCAGCAGCCAAGGGTTGGGGCGGGGACAGTACTTC
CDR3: CASSQGLGRGQYF

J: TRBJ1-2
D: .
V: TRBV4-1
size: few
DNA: TGCGCCAGCAGCCAAGAGTCAAAGGGACCAGGCTATGGCTACACCTTC
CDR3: CASSQESKGPGYGYTF

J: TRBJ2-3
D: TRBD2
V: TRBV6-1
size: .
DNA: TGTGCCAGCAGAGCGGGGGGGCATTTAGATACGCAGTATTTT
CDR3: CASRAGGHLDTQYF

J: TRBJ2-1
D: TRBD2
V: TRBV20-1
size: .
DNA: TGCAGTGCTCGGGGGGGCCATGAGCAGTTCTTC
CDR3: CSARGGHEQFF

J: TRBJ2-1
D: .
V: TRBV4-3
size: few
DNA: TGCGCCAGCAGCCAAGATCACGAGAAGTTCTTC
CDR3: CASSQDHEKFF

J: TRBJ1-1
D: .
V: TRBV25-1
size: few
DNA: TGTGCCAGCAGCGGACGGGAGAACACTGAAGCTTTCTTT
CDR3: CASSGRENTEAFF

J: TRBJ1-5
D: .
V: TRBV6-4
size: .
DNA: TGTGCCAGCAGTCCTACGGGGGGCGTCGGCAATCAGCCCCAGCATTTT
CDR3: CASSPTGGVGNQPQHF

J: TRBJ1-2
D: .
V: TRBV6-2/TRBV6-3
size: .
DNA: TGTGCCACCCACGGGGCGAGGGGCTACACCTTC
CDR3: CATHGARGYTF

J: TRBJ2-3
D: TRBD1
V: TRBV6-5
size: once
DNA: TGTGCCAGCAGTTACTCGCATCTAGGGGGCGTTACGCAGTATTTT
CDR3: CASSYSHLGGVTQYF

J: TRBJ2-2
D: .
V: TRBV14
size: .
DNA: TGTGCCAGCAGCCAAGAATGGGACACCACCGGGGAGTTGTTTTTT
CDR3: CASSQEWDTTGELFF

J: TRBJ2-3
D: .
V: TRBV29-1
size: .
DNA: TGCAGCGTTGAAGATTTGAACAGGGCCACAGATACGCAGTATTTT
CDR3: CSVEDLNRATDTQYF

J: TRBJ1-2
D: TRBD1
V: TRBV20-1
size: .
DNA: TGCAGTGCTACCGGGACAGGGCAGGCCGGCTACACCTTC
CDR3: CSATGTGQAGYTF

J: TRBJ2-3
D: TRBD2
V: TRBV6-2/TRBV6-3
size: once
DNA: TGTGCCAGCAGTTATCGGACTAGCACTACGCAGTATTTT
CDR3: CASSYRTSTTQYF

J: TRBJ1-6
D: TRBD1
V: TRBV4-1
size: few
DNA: TGCGCCAGCAGCCAGAACCAGGGACAGGGTTGGAATTCACCCCTCCACTTT
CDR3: CASSQNQGQGWNSPLHF

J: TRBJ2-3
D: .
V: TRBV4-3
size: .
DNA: TGCGCCAGCAGCCCCTCGATATATCTTACAGATACGCAGTATTTT
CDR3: CASSPSIYLTDTQYF